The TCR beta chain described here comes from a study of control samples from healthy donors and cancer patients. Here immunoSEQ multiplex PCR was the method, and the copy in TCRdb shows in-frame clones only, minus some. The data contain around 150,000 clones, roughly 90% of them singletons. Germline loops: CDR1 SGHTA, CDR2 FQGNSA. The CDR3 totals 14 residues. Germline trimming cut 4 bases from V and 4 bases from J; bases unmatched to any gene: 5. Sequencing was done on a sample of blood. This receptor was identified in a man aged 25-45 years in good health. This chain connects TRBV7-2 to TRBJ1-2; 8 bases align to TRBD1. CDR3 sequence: CASSSQGAVYGYTF. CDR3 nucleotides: TGTGCCAGCAGCTCTCAGGGGGCAGTCTATGGCTACACCTTC.